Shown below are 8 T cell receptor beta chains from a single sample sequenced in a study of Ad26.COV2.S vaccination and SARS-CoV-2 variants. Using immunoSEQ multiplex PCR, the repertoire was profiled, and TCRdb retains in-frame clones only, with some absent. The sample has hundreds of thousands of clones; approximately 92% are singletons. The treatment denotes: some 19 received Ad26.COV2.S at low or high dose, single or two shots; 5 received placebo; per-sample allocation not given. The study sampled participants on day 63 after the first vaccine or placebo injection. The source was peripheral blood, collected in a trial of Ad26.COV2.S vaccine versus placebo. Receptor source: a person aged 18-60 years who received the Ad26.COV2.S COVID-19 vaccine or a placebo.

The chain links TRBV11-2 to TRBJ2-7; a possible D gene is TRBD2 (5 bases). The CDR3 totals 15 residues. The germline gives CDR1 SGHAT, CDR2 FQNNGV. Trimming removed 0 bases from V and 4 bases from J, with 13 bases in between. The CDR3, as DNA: TGTGCCAGCAGCTTAGATGCGGGTCTGGCATACGAGCAGTACTTC. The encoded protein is CASSLDAGLAYEQYF.

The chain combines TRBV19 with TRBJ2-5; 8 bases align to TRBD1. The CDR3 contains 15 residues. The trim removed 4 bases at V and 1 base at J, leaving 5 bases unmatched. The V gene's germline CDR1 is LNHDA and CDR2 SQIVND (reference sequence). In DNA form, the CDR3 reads TGTGCCAGTAGTACCAGGGGGCGCCCCCAAGAGACCCAGTACTTC. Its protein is CASSTRGRPQETQYF.

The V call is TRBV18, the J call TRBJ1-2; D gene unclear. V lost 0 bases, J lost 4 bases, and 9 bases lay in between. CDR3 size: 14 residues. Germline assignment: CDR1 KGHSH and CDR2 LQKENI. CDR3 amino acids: CASSPPGSFYGYTF. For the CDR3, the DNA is TGTGCCAGCTCACCACCGGGAAGTTTCTATGGCTACACCTTC.

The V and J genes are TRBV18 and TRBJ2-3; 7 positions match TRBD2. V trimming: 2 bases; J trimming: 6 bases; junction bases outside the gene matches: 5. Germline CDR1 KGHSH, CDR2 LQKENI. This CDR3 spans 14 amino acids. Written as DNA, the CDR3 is TGTGCCAGCTCACCAGTGGGGGGGATTGATACGCAGTATTTT. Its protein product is CASSPVGGIDTQYF.

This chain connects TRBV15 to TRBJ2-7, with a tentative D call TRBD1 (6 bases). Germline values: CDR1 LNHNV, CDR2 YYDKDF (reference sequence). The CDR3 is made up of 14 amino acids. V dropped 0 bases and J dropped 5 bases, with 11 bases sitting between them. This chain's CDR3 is CATSRDAGAHEQYF. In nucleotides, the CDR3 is TGTGCCACCAGCAGAGACGCAGGGGCTCACGAGCAGTACTTC.

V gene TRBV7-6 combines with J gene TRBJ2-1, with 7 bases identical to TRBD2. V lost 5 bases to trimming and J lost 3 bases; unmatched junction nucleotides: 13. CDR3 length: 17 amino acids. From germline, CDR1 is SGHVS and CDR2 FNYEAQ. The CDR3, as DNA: TGTGCCAGCAGCCCTAGCGGCATGCGTAAACTCTACAATGAGCAGTTCTTC. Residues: CASSPSGMRKLYNEQFF.

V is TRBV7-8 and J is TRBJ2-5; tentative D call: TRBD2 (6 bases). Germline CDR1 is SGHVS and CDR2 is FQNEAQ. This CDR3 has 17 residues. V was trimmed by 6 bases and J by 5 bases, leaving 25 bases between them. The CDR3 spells CASRRIYRDSRRETQYF. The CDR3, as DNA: TGTGCCAGCAGACGTATTTACCGGGACTCTAGGCGGGAGACCCAGTACTTC.

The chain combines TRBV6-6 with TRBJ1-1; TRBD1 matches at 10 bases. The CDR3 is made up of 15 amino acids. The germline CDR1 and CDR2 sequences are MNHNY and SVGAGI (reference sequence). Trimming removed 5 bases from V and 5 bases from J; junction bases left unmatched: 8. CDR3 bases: TGTGCCAGCAGTCGATCCGGACAGGGGGTTACTGAAGCTTTCTTT. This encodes CASSRSGQGVTEAFF.